This TCR beta chain was identified during a study of the immune and genomic landscape of osteosarcoma (dated by TCRdb to the early 2020s). For the wider study: The overall cohort included 40 to 50 pediatric and adult patients with high-grade osteosarcoma, and the median age at diagnosis was about 27 years (range roughly 5-81). The cohort was enriched for poor-risk disease, with about 73% showing unfavorable pathologic response to standard therapy and around 70% deceased. In the overall cohort, 55% to 65% of patients were male, and over 75% had localized disease at diagnosis. Osteosarcoma specimens were profiled with whole genome, RNA and T-cell receptor sequencing plus immunohistochemistry and reverse phase protein arrays so that immunogenic potential could be defined. TCR sequencing results were integrated with transcriptome, protein array and immunostaining data to characterize the osteosarcoma immunogenomic landscape. The study aimed to explain the limited clinical activity of immune checkpoint inhibitors in osteosarcoma. Each of a few patients provided a couple of samples from the same tumor site. General conclusions and limits of the study: Clonality benchmarks came from external normal skin and healthy peripheral blood data rather than matched normal tissue. Along with the frozen tumor specimens, matched blood was collected from just a couple of patients. Productive TCR clonality was low overall, averaging 0.09 with a maximum of about 0.3, suggesting limited T-cell clonal expansion. TCR productive clonality was greater in the immune-hot C3 cluster than in the cold C1 cluster, although TCR productive clonality remained low overall. In five cases a single hyperexpanded clone dominated the repertoire, and each of those five cases had fewer than 100 T-cell clonotypes. Sample size was not determined by any statistical method, because osteosarcoma is rare and every possible sample was collected.

Looking up the germline V gene (reference sequence) yields CDR1 MNHEY and CDR2 SMNVEV. Germline trimming: 1 base from V, 4 bases from J; junction bases outside gene matches: 6. Spanning cysteine to phenylalanine, the CDR3 consists of 17 amino acids. The DNA shown is the 51-base CDR3, in frame from base 1. Specimens were post-treatment primary, local recurrence and metastasis tumors from poor-prognosis patients. TCR beta chain CDR3 regions were immunosequenced with the ImmunoSEQ Assay (Adaptive Biotechnologies). As for the original processing: TCRB rearrangements, read counts, read proportions and gene usage were exported through the ImmunoSEQ Analyzer platform. T-cell clonality was calculated from productive rearrangements as 1 minus Pielou's evenness. In the clonal space homeostasis analysis, clonotypes were grouped as rare, small, medium, large or hyperexpanded (0.01 to 1 of the repertoire). TCR productive clonality was compared across immune clusters C1, C2 and C3 using the Wilcoxon rank sum test. In TCRdb, the immuneACCESS table is reduced to in-frame sequences with V and J assigned. These tables do not hold every clone; where another copy was compared, an unresolved V gene accounts for under half, and the others remain unexplained. V and J calls and clone size come straight from that table; D and trimming were deduced from the DNA. Present in this sample are about 10,000 clones, approximately 71% of which were seen just once. Of the sample, roughly 18% falls within the top ten clones.

On this clone itself: No cognate antigen has been identified for it. Base qualities are not recorded, but no much larger clone differs from it by a single base.

The receptor was isolated from a human donor with osteosarcoma. Sequencing was performed on osteosarcoma tumor tissue from the lung. This chain joins TRBV27 to TRBJ2-6, with 8 bases in between that match TRBD1. The CDR3 corresponds to CASSLYQGARGANVLTF. The DNA sequence is given as TGTGCCAGCAGTTTATACCAGGGGGCGAGGGGGGCCAACGTCCTGACTTTC.